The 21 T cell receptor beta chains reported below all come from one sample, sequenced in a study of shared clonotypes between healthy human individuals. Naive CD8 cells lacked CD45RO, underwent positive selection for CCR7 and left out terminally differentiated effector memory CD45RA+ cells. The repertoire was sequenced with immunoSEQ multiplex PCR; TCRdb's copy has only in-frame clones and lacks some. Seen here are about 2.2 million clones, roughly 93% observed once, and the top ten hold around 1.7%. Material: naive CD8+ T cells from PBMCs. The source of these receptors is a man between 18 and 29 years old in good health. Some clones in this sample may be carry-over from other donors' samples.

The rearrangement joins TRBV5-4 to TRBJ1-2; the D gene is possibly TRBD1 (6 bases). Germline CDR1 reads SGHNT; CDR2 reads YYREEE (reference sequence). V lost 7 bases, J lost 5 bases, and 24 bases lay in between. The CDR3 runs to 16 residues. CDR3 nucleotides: TGTGCCAGCCGGAATAACACAGGGCCTGGATTTTATGGCTACACCTTC. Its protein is CASRNNTGPGFYGYTF.

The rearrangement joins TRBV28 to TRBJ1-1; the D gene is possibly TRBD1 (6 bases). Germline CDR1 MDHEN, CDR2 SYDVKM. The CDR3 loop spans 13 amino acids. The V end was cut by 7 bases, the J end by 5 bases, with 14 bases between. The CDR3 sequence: CASIHTRGTEAFF. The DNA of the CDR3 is TGTGCCAGCATCCATACCAGGGGAACTGAAGCTTTCTTT.

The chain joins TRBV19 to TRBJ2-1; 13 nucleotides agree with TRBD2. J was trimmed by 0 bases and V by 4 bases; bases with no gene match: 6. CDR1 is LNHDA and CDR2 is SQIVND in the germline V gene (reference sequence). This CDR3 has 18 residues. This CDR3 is CASSRELAGGPSYNEQFF. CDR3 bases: TGTGCCAGTAGTAGGGAACTAGCGGGAGGGCCCTCCTACAATGAGCAGTTCTTC.

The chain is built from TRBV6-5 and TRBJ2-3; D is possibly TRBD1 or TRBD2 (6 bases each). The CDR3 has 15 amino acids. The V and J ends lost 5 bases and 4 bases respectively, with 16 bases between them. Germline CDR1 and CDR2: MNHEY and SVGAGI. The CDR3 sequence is CASSKTGGLADTQYF. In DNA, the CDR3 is TGTGCCAGCAGTAAGACTGGGGGGCTGGCAGATACGCAGTATTTT.

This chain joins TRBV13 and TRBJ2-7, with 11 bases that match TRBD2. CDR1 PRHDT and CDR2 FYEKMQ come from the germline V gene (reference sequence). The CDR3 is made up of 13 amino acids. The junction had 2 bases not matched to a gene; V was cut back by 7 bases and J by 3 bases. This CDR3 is CASKGLADYEQYF. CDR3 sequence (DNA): TGTGCCAGCAAGGGACTAGCGGACTACGAGCAGTACTTC.

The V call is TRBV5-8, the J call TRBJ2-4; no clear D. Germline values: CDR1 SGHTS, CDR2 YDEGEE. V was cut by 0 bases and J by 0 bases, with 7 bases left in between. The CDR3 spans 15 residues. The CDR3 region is CASSLVVLAKNIQYF. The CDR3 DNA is TGTGCCAGCAGCTTGGTGGTACTAGCCAAAAACATTCAGTACTTC.

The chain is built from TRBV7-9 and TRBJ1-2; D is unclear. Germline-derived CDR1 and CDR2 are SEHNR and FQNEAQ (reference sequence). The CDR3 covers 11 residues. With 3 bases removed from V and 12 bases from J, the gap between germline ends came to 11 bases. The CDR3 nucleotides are TGTGCCAGCAGCTTCATCGCAGAAGACACCTTC. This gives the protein CASSFIAEDTF. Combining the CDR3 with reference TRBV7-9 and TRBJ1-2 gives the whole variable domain DTGVSQNPRHKITKRGQNVTFRCDPISEHNRLYWYRQTLGQGPEFLTYFQNEAQLEKSRLLSDRFSAERPKGSFSTLEIQRTEQGDSAMYLCASSFIAEDTFGSGTRLTVV.

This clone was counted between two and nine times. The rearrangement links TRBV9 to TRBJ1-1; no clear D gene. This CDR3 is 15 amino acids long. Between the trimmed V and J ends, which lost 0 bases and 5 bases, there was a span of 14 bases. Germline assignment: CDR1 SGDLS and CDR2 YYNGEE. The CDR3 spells CASSVEEYGETEAFF. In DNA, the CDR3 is TGTGCCAGCAGCGTAGAAGAGTATGGAGAAACTGAAGCTTTCTTT.

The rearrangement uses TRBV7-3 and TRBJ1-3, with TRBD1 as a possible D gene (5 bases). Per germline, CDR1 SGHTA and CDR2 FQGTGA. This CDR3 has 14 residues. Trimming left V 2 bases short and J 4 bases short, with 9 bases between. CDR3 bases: TGTGCCAGCAGCTTAGTGGGGCCCGGAAACACCATATATTTT. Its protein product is CASSLVGPGNTIYF.

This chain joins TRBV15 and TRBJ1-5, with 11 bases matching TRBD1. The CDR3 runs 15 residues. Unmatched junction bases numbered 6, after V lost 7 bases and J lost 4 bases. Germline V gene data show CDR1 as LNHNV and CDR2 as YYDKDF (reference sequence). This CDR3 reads CATTEDRGQNQPQHF. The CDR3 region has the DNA TGTGCCACCACCGAGGACAGGGGGCAGAATCAGCCCCAGCATTTT.

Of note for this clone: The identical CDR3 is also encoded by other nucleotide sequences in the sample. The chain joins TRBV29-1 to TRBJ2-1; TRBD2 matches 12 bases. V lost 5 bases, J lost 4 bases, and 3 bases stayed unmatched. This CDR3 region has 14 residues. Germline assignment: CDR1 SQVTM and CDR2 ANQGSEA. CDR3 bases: TGCAGCGTTCTCGGGACTAGCGGGTACAATGAGCAGTTCTTC. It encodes CSVLGTSGYNEQFF.

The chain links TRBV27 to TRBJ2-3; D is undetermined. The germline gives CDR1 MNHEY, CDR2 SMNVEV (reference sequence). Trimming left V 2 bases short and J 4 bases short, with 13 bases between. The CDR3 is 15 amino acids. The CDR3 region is CASSLIPLPSDTQYF. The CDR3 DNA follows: TGTGCCAGCAGTTTAATCCCCCTCCCGTCAGATACGCAGTATTTT.

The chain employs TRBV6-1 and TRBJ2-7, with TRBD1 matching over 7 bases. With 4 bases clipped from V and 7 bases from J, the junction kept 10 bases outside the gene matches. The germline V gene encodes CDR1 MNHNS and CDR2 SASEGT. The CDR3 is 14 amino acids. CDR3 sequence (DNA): TGTGCCAGCAGTGGACCGGGACAGACCTGGGAGCAGTACTTC. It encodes CASSGPGQTWEQYF.

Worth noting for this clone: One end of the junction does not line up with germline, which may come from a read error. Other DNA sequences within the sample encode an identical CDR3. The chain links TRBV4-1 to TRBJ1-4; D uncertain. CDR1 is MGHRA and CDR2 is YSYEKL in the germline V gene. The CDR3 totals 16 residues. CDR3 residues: CASSLHSRLISQKLFF. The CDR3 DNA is TGCGCCAGTAGCCTCCACTCCAGACTTATATCGCAAAAACTGTTTTTT.

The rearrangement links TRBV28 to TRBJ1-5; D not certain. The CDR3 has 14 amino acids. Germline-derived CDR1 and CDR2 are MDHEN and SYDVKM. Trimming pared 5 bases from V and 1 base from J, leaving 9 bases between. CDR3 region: CASSHSWSNQPQHF. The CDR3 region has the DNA TGTGCCAGCAGTCATTCATGGAGCAATCAGCCCCAGCATTTT.

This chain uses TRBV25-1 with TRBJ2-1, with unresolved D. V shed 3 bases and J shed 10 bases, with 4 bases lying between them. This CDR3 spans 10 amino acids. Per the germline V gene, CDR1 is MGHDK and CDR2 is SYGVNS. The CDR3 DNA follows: TGTGCCAGCAGTGATGACGAGCAGTTCTTC. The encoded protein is CASSDDEQFF.

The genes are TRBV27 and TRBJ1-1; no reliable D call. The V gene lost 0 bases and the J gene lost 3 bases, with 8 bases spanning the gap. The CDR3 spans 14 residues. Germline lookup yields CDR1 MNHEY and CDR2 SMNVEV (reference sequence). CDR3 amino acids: CASSLSWGDTEAFF. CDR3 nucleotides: TGTGCCAGCAGTTTATCGTGGGGAGACACTGAAGCTTTCTTT.

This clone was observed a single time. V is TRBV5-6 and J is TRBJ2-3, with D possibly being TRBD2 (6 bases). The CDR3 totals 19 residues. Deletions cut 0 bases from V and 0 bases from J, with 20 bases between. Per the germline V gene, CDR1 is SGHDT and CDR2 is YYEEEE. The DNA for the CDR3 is TGTGCCAGCAGCTTGGGGACTACCGTCGGGGTGGGAAGCACAGATACGCAGTATTTT. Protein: CASSLGTTVGVGSTDTQYF.

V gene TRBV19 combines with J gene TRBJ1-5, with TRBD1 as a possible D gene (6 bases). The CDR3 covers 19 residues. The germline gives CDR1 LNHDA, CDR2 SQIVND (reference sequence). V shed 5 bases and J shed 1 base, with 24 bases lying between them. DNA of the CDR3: TGTGCCAGTAGTCCCGAGGGGGTAGGGGACGGGAGAAGCAATCAGCCCCAGCATTTT. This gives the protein CASSPEGVGDGRSNQPQHF.

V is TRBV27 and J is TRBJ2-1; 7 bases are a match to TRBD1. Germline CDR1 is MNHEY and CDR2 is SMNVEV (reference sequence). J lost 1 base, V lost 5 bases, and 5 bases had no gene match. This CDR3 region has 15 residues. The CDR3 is CASSVGQVSYNEQFF. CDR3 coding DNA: TGTGCCAGCAGTGTCGGACAGGTTTCCTACAATGAGCAGTTCTTC.

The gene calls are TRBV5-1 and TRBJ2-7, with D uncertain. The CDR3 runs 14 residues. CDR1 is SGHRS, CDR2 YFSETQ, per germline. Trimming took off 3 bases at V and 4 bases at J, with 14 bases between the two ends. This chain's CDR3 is CASSSWAPMYEQYF. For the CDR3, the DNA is TGCGCCAGCAGCTCTTGGGCACCGATGTACGAGCAGTACTTC.